These 13 T cell receptor beta chains share one sample of origin, sequenced in a study of shared clonotypes between healthy human individuals. TCRdb's copy holds only in-frame clones and misses some; the assay was immunoSEQ multiplex PCR. The data hold about 2,500,000 clones, with roughly 92% observed a single time. Input material: naive CD4+ T cells sorted from blood. Subset defined: CD45RA+ positively selected. Receptors were obtained from a man aged 18 to 30 in good health.

In regard to this clone: Additional DNA sequences in this sample encode the identical CDR3. The chain joins TRBV10-1 to TRBJ1-6; D remains unclear. The CDR3 covers 13 residues. Germline V CDR1 and CDR2: WNHNN, SYGVQD (reference sequence). Trimming pared 6 bases from V and 7 bases from J, leaving 10 bases between. The CDR3 nucleotides read TGCGCCAGCAGAGAAGACGGGAATTCACCCCTCCACTTT. It translates to CASREDGNSPLHF.

This chain links TRBV10-2 with TRBJ1-1; tentative D call: TRBD1 (6 bases). CDR3 length equals 16 residues. Trimming left V 6 bases short and J 0 bases short, with 17 bases between. Germline CDR1 is WSHSY and CDR2 is SAAADI. The CDR3 spells CASRGTQQPMNTEAFF. The CDR3 DNA sequence: TGCGCCAGCAGGGGGACACAGCAACCCATGAACACTGAAGCTTTCTTT.

Of note for this clone: The identical CDR3 is also encoded by other nucleotide sequences in the sample. The chain is built from TRBV19 and TRBJ1-5; tentatively, D is TRBD1 (5 bases). The V end was cut by 6 bases, the J end by 2 bases, with 14 bases between. The CDR3 consists of 15 residues. From germline, CDR1 is LNHDA and CDR2 SQIVND (reference sequence). In nucleotides, the CDR3 is TGTGCCAGTAGAAGGGGTGGGTTGGGCAATCAGCCCCAGCATTTT. Translated, it gives CASRRGGLGNQPQHF. Together with reference TRBV19 and TRBJ1-5, the CDR3 gives the full variable domain: DGGITQSPKYLFRKEGQNVTLSCEQNLNHDAMYWYRQDPGQGLRLIYYSQIVNDFQKGDIAEGYSVSREKKESFPLTVTSAQKNPTAFYLCASRRGGLGNQPQHFGDGTRLSIL.

The J gene is TRBJ1-2, the V gene TRBV5-6; D gene ambiguous. CDR1 and CDR2 (germline): SGHDT, YYEEEE. V lost 2 bases, J lost 8 bases, and 13 bases lay in between. The CDR3 runs to 13 residues. CDR3 amino acids: CASSFGPLEGYTF. CDR3 nucleotide sequence: TGTGCCAGCAGCTTCGGACCCCTGGAGGGCTACACCTTC.

This clone was detected only once. This chain joins TRBV5-4 and TRBJ2-1, with TRBD1 matching 9 bases. The junction had 1 base not matched to a gene; V was cut back by 2 bases and J by 4 bases. The CDR3 length is 14 residues. The germline gives CDR1 SGHNT, CDR2 YYREEE (reference sequence). CDR3 DNA: TGTGCCAGCAGCTTAGGGACAGGGTACAATGAGCAGTTCTTC. Amino acid sequence: CASSLGTGYNEQFF.

The chain employs TRBV7-2 and TRBJ2-7; 11 bases are a match to TRBD1. Per the germline V gene, CDR1 is SGHTA and CDR2 is FQGNSA. The CDR3 is 15 amino acids. Unmatched junction bases numbered 8, after V lost 8 bases and J lost 2 bases. This chain's CDR3 is CASLKGTGGAYEQYF. The CDR3 DNA reads TGTGCCAGCCTCAAGGGGACAGGGGGGGCCTACGAGCAGTACTTC.

Here the CDR3 reads CASSVGTGGGSDTQYF. In nucleotides, the CDR3 is TGTGCCAGCAGCGTAGGGACAGGGGGTGGGTCGGATACGCAGTATTTT. The V gene is TRBV9, the J gene TRBJ2-3; 10 bases map to TRBD1. The CDR3 consists of 16 residues. V shed 0 bases, J shed 6 bases, and the junction held 7 bases outside the gene matches. Germline V gives CDR1 SGDLS, CDR2 YYNGEE.

V is TRBV6-5 and J is TRBJ2-5, with 10 bases lining up with TRBD1. CDR1 and CDR2 from the germline V gene are MNHEY and SVGAGI. The trim removed 4 bases at V and 5 bases at J, leaving 7 bases unmatched. CDR3 length: 15 residues. Here the CDR3 reads CASSSRDRGAETQYF. The CDR3 nucleotides read TGTGCCAGCAGTTCCCGGGACAGGGGAGCGGAGACCCAGTACTTC.

The rearrangement uses TRBV29-1 and TRBJ1-1; D remains unclear. V dropped 1 base and J dropped 0 bases, with 6 bases sitting between them. The CDR3 has 13 residues. Germline lookup yields CDR1 SQVTM and CDR2 ANQGSEA. The CDR3 region has the DNA TGCAGCGTTGAAGGACTTTTGAACACTGAAGCTTTCTTT. Its translation: CSVEGLLNTEAFF.

The chain employs TRBV5-1 and TRBJ2-1; D not certain. Germline-derived CDR1 and CDR2 are SGHRS and YFSETQ. The V gene lost 4 bases and the J gene lost 1 base, with 9 bases spanning the gap. The CDR3 covers 14 residues. This CDR3 reads CASSQSDSYNEQFF. The DNA of the CDR3 is TGCGCCAGCAGCCAAAGCGATTCCTACAATGAGCAGTTCTTC.

This clone was observed once. The V gene is TRBV7-2, the J gene TRBJ2-7; D possibly corresponds to TRBD1 (6 bases). The V end was cut by 1 base, the J end by 2 bases, with 12 bases between. CDR3 length: 15 amino acids. Germline lookup yields CDR1 SGHTA and CDR2 FQGNSA. The CDR3 DNA sequence: TGTGCCAGCAGCTTAGATCCCAGGGGCACCTACGAGCAGTACTTC. Encoded protein: CASSLDPRGTYEQYF.

This chain uses TRBV10-3 with TRBJ1-2; possible D gene TRBD1, 5 bases. This CDR3 has 15 amino acids. Germline CDR1 is ENHRY and CDR2 is SYGVKD. Trimming removed 3 bases from V and 0 bases from J, with 11 bases in between. The CDR3: CAISDGARTNYGYTF. The CDR3 region has the DNA TGTGCCATCAGTGATGGGGCCCGAACTAACTATGGCTACACCTTC.

This chain connects TRBV5-1 to TRBJ1-2; D gene uncertain. CDR3 length: 14 residues. Trimming removed 4 bases from V and 7 bases from J, with 17 bases in between. From germline, CDR1 is SGHRS and CDR2 YFSETQ. CDR3 amino acids: CASSPDGGLGGYTF. Here the CDR3 DNA reads TGCGCCAGCAGCCCCGACGGAGGGTTGGGTGGCTACACCTTC.